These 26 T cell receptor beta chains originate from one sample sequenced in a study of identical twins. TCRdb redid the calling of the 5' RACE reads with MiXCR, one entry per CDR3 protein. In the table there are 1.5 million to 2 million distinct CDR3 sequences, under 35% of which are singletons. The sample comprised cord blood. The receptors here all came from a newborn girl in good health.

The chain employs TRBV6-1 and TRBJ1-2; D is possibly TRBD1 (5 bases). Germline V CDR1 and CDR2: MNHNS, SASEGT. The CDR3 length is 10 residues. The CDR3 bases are TGTGTGGCGGGGACCCATGGCTACACCTTC. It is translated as CVAGTHGYTF.

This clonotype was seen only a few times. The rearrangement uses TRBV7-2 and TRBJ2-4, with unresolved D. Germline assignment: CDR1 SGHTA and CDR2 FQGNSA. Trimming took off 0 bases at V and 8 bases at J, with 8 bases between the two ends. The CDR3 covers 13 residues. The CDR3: CASSLAGTHIQYF. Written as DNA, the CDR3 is TGTGCCAGCAGCTTAGCGGGAACTCACATTCAGTACTTC.

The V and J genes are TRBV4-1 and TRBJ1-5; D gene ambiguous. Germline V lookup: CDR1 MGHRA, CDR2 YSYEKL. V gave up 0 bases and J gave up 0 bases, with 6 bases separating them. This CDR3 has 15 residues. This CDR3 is CASSQDSYSNQPQHF. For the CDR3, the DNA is TGCGCCAGCAGCCAAGACAGTTATAGCAATCAGCCCCAGCATTTT.

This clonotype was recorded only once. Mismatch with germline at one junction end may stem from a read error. This CDR3 is CSARSSYERYF. The CDR3 nucleotides read TGCAGTGCTCGGAGCTCCTACGAGCGGTACTTC. The rearrangement uses TRBV20-1 and TRBJ2-7, with D uncertain. The CDR3 loop spans 11 amino acids. Germline V gene sequence: CDR1 DFQATT, CDR2 SNEGSKA (reference sequence).

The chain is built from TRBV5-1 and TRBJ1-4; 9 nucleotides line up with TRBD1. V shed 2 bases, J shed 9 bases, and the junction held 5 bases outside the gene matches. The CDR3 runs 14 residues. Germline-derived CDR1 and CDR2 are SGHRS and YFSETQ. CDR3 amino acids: CASSLPGQGQKLFF. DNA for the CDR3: TGCGCCAGCAGCTTACCGGGACAGGGCCAAAAACTGTTTTTT.

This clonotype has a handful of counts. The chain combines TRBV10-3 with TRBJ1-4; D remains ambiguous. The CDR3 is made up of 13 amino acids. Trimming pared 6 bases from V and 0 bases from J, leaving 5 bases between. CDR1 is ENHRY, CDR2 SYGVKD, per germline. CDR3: CAISPATNEKLFF. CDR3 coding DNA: TGTGCCATCAGCCCCGCAACTAATGAAAAACTGTTTTTT.

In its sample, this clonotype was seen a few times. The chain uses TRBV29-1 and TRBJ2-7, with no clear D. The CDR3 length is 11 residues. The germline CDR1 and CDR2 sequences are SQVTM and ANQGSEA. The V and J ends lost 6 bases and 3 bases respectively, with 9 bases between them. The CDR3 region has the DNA TGCAGCGTGCTGGGTGGCTACGAGCAGTACTTC. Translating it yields CSVLGGYEQYF.

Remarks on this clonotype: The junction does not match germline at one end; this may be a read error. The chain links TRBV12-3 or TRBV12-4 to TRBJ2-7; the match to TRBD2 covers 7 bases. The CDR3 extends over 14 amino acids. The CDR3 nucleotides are TGTGCCTGCAGACCCACCGGGACTAACTACGAGCAGTACTTC. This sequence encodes CACRPTGTNYEQYF.

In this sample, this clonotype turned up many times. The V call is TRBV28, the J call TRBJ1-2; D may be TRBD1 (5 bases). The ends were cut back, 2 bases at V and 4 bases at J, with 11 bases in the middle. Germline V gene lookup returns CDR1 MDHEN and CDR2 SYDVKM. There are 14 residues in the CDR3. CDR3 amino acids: CASSLVQGAYGYTF. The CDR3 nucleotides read TGTGCCAGCAGTTTAGTTCAGGGAGCCTATGGCTACACCTTC.

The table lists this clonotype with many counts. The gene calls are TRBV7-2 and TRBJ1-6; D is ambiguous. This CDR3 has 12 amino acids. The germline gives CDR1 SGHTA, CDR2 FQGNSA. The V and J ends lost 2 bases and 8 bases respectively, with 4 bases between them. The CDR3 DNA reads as TGTGCCAGCAGCTTAAGGGATTCACCCCTCCACTTT. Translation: CASSLRDSPLHF.

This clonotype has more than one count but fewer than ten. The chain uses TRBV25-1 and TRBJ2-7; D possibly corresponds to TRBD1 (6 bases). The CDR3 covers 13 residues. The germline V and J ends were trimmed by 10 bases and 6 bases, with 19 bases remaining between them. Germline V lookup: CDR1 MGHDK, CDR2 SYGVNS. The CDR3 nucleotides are TGTGCCACCTCCGGGACACCCTCGAGCGAGCAGTACTTC. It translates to CATSGTPSSEQYF.

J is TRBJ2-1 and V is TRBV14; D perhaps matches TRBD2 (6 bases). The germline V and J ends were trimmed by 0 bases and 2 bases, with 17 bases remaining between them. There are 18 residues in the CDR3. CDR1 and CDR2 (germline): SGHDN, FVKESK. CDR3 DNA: TGTGCCAGCAGCCAAGACGCGCTATCGGGGGTTACCTACAATGAGCAGTTCTTC. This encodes CASSQDALSGVTYNEQFF.

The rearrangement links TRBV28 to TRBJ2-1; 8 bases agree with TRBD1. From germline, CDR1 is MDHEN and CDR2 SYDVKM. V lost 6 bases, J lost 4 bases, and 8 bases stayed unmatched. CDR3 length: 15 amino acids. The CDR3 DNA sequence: TGTGCCAGCAGCCGTGACAGGGGCGGGTACAATGAGCAGTTCTTC. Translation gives CASSRDRGGYNEQFF.

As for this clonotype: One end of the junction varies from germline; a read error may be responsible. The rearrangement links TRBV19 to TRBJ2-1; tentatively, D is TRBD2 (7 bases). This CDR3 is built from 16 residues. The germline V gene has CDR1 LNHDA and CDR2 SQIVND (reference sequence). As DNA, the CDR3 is TGTGCCAGTAGTATAGATCCGGGGGGCTCCTACAATGAACAGTTCTTC. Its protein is CASSIDPGGSYNEQFF.

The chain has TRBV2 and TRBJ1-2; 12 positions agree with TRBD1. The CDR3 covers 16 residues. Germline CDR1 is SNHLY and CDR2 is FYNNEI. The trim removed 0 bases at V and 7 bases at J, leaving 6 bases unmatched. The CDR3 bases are TGTGCCAGCAGTGAAGCCCCGGGACAGGGGGCATCTGGCTACACCTTC. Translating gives CASSEAPGQGASGYTF.

Written as DNA, the CDR3 is TGTGCCAGCAGCCTCGAATGGGGGGCAACAAGCCTCACAGATACGCAGTATTTT. Translation gives CASSLEWGATSLTDTQYF. The V gene is TRBV11-2, the J gene TRBJ2-3; tentatively, D is TRBD1 or TRBD2 (6 bases each). Germline CDR1 is SGHAT and CDR2 is FQNNGV. The CDR3 extends over 18 amino acids. V was trimmed by 5 bases and J by 2 bases, leaving 23 bases between them.

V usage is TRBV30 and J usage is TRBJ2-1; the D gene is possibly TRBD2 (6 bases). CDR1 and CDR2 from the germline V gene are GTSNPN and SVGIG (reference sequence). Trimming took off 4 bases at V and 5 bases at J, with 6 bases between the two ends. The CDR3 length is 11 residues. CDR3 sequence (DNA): TGTGCCTGGACTAGCGACAATGAGCAGTTCTTC. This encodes CAWTSDNEQFF.

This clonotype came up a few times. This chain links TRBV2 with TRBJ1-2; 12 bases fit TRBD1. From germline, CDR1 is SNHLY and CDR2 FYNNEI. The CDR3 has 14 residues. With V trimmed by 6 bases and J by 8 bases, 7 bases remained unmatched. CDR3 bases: TGTGCCAGCAGGAAGGGACAGGGGGCGCGCGGCTACACCTTC. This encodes CASRKGQGARGYTF.

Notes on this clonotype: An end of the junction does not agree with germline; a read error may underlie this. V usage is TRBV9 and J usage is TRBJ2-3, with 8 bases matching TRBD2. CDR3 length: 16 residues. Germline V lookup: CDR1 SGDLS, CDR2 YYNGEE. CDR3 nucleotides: TGTGCCGGCAGCATAGAGGCGGGAGGCGCCACAGATACGCAGTATTTT. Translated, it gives CAGSIEAGGATDTQYF.

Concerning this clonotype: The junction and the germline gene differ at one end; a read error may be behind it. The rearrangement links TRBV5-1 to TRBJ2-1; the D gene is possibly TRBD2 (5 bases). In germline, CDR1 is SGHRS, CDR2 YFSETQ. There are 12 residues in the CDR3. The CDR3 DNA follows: TGCGCCAGCAGATTGGGAGTTGGCCATCAGTTCTTC. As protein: CASRLGVGHQFF.

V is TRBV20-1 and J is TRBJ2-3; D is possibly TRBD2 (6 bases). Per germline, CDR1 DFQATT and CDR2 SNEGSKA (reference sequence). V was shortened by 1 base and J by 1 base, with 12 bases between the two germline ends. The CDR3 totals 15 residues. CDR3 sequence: CSARVLRGRTDTQYF. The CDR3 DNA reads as TGCAGTGCTAGAGTGTTGCGGGGACGCACAGATACGCAGTATTTT.

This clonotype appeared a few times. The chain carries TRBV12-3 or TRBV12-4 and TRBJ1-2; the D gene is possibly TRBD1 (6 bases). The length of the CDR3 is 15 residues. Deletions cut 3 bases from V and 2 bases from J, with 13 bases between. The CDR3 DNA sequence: TGTGCCAGCAGTTTCGGTGACAGGCTGAACTATGGCTACACCTTC. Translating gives CASSFGDRLNYGYTF.

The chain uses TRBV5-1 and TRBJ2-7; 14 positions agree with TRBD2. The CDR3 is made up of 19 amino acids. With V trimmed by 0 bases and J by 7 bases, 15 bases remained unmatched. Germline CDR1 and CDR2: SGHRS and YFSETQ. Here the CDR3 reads CASSLGLAGGPSSYNEQYF. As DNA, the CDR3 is TGCGCCAGCAGCTTGGGACTAGCGGGAGGGCCCAGCTCCTACAATGAGCAGTACTTC.

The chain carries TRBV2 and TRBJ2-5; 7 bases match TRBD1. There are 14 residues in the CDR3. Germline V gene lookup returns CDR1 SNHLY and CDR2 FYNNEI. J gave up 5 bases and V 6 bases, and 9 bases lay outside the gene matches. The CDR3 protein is CASRQTGDTETQYF. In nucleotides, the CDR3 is TGTGCCAGCAGGCAAACAGGGGATACGGAGACCCAGTACTTC.

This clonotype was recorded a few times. The CDR3 loop reads CRMSRGPSINYGYTF. The CDR3 DNA reads TGCAGGATGTCGAGGGGCCCCTCTATTAACTATGGCTACACCTTC. The chain is built from TRBV20-1 and TRBJ1-2; tentative D call: TRBD1 (5 bases). Germline V gene sequence: CDR1 DFQATT, CDR2 SNEGSKA (reference sequence). This CDR3 has 15 amino acids.

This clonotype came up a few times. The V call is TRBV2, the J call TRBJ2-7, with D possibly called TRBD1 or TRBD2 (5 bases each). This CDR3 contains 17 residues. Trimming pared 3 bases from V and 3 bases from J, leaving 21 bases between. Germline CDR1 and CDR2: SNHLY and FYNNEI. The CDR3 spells CASSDTPGTLILYEQYF. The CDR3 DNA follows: TGTGCCAGCAGTGATACGCCCGGGACCCTCATACTCTACGAGCAGTACTTC.